The entry below gives a single TCR beta chain sequence along with its context. Its antigen target is currently unknown. Nothing much larger sits one base from this clone, and base qualities are not available. The data are from a study of T cell changes during pregnancy in multiple sclerosis (dated by TCRdb to the late 2010s). Study-level background: In women with multiple sclerosis, the researchers looked at how the T cell repertoire shifted as pregnancy progressed.

The CDR3 has 13 amino acids, counting the end cysteine and phenylalanine. Only the CDR3 DNA stays, 39 bases, in frame from base 1. From V the trimming removes 6 bases and from J it removes 6 bases, while the gene matches leave 6 bases of the junction unaccounted for. Via the germline V gene (reference sequence), CDR1 is LNHDA and CDR2 SQIVND. The library was built by means of the immunoSEQ multiplex PCR assay. TCRdb provides this immuneACCESS table in a form limited to in-frame rearrangements. Some clones are lacking; in checked studies, under half of them reflect an unresolved V gene, and why the rest are absent is not known. This sample comprises 73,000 or so clones, 90% of them detected only once. The top ten clonotypes cover more than 8% of the sample.

The rearranged segments are TRBV19 and TRBJ1-2, and TRBD1 matches 8 of the central bases. Sequenced material: peripheral blood, taken after pregnancy. The receptor's source is a female donor in good health, enrolled as a control in a pregnancy study. The CDR3 here reads CASRAGGSNGYTF. The nucleotide sequence is given as TGTGCCAGTAGAGCAGGGGGCTCGAATGGCTACACCTTC. Reference TRBV19 and TRBJ1-2 proteins supply the regions before and after the CDR3; the full variable domain is: DGGITQSPKYLFRKEGQNVTLSCEQNLNHDAMYWYRQDPGQGLRLIYYSQIVNDFQKGDIAEGYSVSREKKESFPLTVTSAQKNPTAFYLCASRAGGSNGYTFGSGTRLTVV.